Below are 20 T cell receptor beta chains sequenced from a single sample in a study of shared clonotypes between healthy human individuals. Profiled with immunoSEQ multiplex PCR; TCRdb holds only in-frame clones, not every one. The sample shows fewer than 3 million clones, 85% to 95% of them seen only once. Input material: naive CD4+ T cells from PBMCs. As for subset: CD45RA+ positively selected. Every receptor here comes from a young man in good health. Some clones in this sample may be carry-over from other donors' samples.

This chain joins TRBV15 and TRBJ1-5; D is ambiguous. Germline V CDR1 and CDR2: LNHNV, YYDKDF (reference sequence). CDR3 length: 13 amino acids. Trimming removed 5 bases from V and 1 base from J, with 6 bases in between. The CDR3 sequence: CATSSGSNQPQHF. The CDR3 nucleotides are TGTGCCACCAGCTCTGGCAGCAATCAGCCCCAGCATTTT.

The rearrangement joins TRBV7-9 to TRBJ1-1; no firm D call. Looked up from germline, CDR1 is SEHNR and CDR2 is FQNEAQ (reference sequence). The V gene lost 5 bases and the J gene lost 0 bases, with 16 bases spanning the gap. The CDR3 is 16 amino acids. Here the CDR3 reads CASSPRRQAVNTEAFF. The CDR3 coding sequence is TGTGCCAGCAGCCCTCGGCGGCAGGCCGTGAACACTGAAGCTTTCTTT.

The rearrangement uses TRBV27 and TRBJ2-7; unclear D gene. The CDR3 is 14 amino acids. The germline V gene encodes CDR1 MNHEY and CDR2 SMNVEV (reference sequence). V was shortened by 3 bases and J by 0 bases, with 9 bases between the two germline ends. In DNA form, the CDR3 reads TGTGCCAGCAGTTTCCGGCGGAGCTCCTACGAGCAGTACTTC. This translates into CASSFRRSSYEQYF.

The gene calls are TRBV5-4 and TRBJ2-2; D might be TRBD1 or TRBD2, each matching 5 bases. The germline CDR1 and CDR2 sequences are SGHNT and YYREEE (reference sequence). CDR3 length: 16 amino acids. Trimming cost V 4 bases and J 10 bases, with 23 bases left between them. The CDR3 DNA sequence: TGTGCCAGCAGCCCTGGGGGAACCGGGACCCCCTCGGAGCTGTTTTTT. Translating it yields CASSPGGTGTPSELFF.

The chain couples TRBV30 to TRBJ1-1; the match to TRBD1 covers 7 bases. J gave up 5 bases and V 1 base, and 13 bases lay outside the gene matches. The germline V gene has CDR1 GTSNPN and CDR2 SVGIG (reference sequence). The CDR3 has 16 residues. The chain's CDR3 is CAWSGHPTGVATEAFF. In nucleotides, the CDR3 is TGTGCCTGGAGTGGCCACCCAACAGGGGTCGCGACTGAAGCTTTCTTT.

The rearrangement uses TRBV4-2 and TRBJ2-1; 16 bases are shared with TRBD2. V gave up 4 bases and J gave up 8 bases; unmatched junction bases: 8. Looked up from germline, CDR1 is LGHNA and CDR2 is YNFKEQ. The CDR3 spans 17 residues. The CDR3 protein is CASSPSGLAGGPYEQFF. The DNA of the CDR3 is TGTGCCAGCAGCCCATCGGGACTAGCGGGAGGGCCCTATGAGCAGTTCTTC.

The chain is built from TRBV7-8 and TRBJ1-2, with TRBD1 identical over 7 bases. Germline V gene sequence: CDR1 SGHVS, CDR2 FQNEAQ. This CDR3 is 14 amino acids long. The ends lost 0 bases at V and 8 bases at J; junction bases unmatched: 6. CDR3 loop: CASSLAGTEQGYTF. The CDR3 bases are TGTGCCAGCAGCTTAGCCGGGACAGAACAAGGCTACACCTTC.

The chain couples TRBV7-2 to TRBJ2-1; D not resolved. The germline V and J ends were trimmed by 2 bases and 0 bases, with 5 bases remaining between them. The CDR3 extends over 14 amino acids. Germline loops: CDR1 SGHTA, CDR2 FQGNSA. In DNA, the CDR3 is TGTGCCAGCAGCTTATCGGGCTCCTACAATGAGCAGTTCTTC. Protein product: CASSLSGSYNEQFF.

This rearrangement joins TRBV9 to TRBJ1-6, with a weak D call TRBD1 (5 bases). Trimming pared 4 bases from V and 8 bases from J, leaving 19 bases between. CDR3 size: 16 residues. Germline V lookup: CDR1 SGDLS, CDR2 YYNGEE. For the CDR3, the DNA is TGTGCCAGCAGCCTAGCTGGAAGAGGGACGGATTCACCCCTCCACTTT. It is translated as CASSLAGRGTDSPLHF.

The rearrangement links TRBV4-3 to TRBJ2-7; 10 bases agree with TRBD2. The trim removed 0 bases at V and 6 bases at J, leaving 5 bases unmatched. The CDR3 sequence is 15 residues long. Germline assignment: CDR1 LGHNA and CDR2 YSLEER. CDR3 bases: TGCGCCAGCAGCCAAGATTCCCTAGCGGGAGCCGAGCAGTACTTC. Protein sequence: CASSQDSLAGAEQYF.

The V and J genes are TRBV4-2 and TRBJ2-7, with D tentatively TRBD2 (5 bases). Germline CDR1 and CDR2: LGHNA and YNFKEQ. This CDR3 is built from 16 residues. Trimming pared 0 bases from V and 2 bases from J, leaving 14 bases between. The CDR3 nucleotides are TGTGCCAGCAGCCAAGATCCTGCTAGCAGTCCCTACGAGCAGTACTTC. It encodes CASSQDPASSPYEQYF.

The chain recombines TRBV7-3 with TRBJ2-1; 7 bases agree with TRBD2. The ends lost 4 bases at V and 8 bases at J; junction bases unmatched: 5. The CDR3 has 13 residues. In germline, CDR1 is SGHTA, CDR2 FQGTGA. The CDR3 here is CASSYSGNDEQFF. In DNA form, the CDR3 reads TGTGCCAGCAGCTACAGCGGGAACGATGAGCAGTTCTTC.

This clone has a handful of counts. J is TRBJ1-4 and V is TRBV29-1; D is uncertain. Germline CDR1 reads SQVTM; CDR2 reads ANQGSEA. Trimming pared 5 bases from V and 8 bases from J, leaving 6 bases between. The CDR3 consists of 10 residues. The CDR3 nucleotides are TGCAGCGTTCTGGGGGAAAAACTGTTTTTT. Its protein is CSVLGEKLFF.

This CDR3 is CASSQESTGTSYEQYF. The CDR3 DNA reads TGCGCCAGCAGCCAAGAGAGTACAGGGACCTCCTACGAGCAGTACTTC. The chain recombines TRBV4-3 with TRBJ2-7, with D possibly matching TRBD1 (6 bases). Germline lookup yields CDR1 LGHNA and CDR2 YSLEER. V lost 0 bases and J 0 bases, leaving 12 bases between the germline ends. CDR3 length: 16 residues.

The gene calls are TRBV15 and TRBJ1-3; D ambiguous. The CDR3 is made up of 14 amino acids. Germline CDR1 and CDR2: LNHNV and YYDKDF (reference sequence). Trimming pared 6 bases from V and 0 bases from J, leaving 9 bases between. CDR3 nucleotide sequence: TGTGCCACCAGGGGCTCCTTCTCTGGAAACACCATATATTTT. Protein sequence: CATRGSFSGNTIYF.

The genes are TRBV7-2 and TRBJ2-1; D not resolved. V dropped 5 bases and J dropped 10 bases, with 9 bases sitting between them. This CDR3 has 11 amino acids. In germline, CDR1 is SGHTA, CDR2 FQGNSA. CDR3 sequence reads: CASSVTEEQFF. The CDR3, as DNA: TGTGCCAGCAGCGTTACAGAGGAGCAGTTCTTC.

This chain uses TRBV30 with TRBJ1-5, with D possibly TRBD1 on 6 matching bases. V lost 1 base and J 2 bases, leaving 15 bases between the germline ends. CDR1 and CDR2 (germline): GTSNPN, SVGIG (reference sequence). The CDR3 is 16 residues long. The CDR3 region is CAWSAQGAGGNQPQHF. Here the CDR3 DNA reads TGTGCCTGGAGTGCACAGGGAGCGGGTGGCAATCAGCCCCAGCATTTT.

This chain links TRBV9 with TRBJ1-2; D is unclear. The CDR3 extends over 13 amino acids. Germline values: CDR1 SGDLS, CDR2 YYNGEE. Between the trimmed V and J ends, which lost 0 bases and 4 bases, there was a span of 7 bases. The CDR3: CASSVAQSYGYTF. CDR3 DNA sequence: TGTGCCAGCAGCGTAGCACAGAGCTATGGCTACACCTTC. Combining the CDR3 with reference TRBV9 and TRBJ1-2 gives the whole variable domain DSGVTQTPKHLITATGQRVTLRCSPRSGDLSVYWYQQSLDQGLQFLIQYYNGEERAKGNILERFSAQQFPDLHSELNLSSLELGDSALYFCASSVAQSYGYTFGSGTRLTVV.

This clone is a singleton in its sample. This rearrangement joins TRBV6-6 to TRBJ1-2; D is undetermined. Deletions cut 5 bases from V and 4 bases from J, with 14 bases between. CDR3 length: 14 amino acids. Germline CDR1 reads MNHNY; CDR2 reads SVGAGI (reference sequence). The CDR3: CASSPRRTAYGYTF. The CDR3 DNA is TGTGCCAGCAGTCCCCGAAGGACGGCCTATGGCTACACCTTC.

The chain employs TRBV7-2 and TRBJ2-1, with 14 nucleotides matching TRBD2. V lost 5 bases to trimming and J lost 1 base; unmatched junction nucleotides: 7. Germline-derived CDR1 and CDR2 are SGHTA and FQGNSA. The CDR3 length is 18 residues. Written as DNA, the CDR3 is TGTGCCAGCAGCACCGGACTAGCGGGAGGACCTTCCTACAATGAGCAGTTCTTC. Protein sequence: CASSTGLAGGPSYNEQFF.